The 4 T cell receptor beta chains below were found in one sample sequenced in a study of PD-1 blockade in mismatch repair-deficient tumors. Sequenced by immunoSEQ multiplex PCR; TCRdb stores in-frame clones only, minus some. Of 100,000 to 150,000 clones in the sample, about 85% were seen once. Sequences were derived from peripheral blood, sampled 44 weeks after starting pembrolizumab. These receptors originate from an adult with mismatch repair-deficient cancer.

The chain uses TRBV4-1 and TRBJ2-5, with a tentative D call TRBD2 (7 bases). V was shortened by 4 bases and J by 5 bases, with 11 bases between the two germline ends. Germline loops: CDR1 MGHRA, CDR2 YSYEKL. This CDR3 region has 13 residues. CDR3 sequence: CASSRRGGETQYF. The CDR3 DNA follows: TGCGCCAGCAGCCGAAGGGGGGGTGAGACCCAGTACTTC.

This clone has a handful of counts. The chain couples TRBV6-1 to TRBJ2-2; the D gene is possibly TRBD2 (5 bases). With 8 bases removed from V and 3 bases from J, the gap between germline ends came to 13 bases. Germline V CDR1 and CDR2: MNHNS, SASEGT. CDR3 length equals 14 residues. CDR3 sequence reads: CASGGERYTGELFF. The CDR3 DNA reads TGTGCCAGCGGTGGGGAGCGGTACACCGGGGAGCTGTTTTTT.

The V call is TRBV2, the J call TRBJ2-3, with D perhaps TRBD2 (5 bases). The CDR3 is 16 amino acids. The germline V gene encodes CDR1 SNHLY and CDR2 FYNNEI. Between the trimmed V and J ends, which lost 2 bases and 2 bases, there was a span of 14 bases. CDR3 region: CASSEMTIHITDTQYF. In DNA form, the CDR3 reads TGTGCCAGCAGTGAAATGACTATCCATATCACAGATACGCAGTATTTT.

In its sample, this clone was seen a few times. V gene TRBV5-1 combines with J gene TRBJ2-1, with 13 bases identical to TRBD2. In germline, CDR1 is SGHRS, CDR2 YFSETQ. CDR3 length: 15 residues. V was clipped by 0 bases and J by 6 bases; unmatched bases: 0. CDR3 coding DNA: TGCGCCAGCAGCTTGGGGACTAGCGGGAGCAATGAGCAGTTCTTC. Its protein is CASSLGTSGSNEQFF.